The 16 T cell receptor beta chains below all came from one sample that was sequenced in a study of cytomegalovirus exposure and HLA in healthy donors. Produced via immunoSEQ multiplex PCR; TCRdb's table is partial and in-frame only. The data contain more than 90,000 clones, roughly 88% of them seen just once; the ten biggest clones take up around 1.9%. Sequencing was performed on PBMCs. The origin of the receptors is a man between 18 and 29 years old in good health and CMV-seronegative.

CDR3 residues: CASRAGTVSYEQYF. Written as DNA, the CDR3 is TGTGCCAGTAGGGCGGGGACAGTGTCCTACGAGCAGTACTTC. The chain recombines TRBV19 with TRBJ2-7; D perhaps matches TRBD1 (7 bases). This CDR3 comprises 14 residues. V dropped 6 bases and J dropped 1 base, with 13 bases sitting between them. In germline, CDR1 is LNHDA, CDR2 SQIVND (reference sequence).

The chain links TRBV15 to TRBJ2-1, with TRBD2 matching over 7 bases. The ends lost 0 bases at V and 4 bases at J; junction bases unmatched: 12. CDR3 size: 18 residues. Germline CDR1 LNHNV, CDR2 YYDKDF (reference sequence). In nucleotides, the CDR3 is TGTGCCACCAGCAGAGATCTGGCGAAGGCTAGCGGTTACAATGAGCAGTTCTTC. Protein sequence: CATSRDLAKASGYNEQFF.

The rearrangement uses TRBV11-2 and TRBJ1-1, with D hard to call. With 8 bases removed from V and 3 bases from J, the gap between germline ends came to 13 bases. CDR1 SGHAT and CDR2 FQNNGV come from the germline V gene. The CDR3 sequence is 13 residues long. The CDR3 spells CASRTGEDTEAFF. The CDR3 nucleotides read TGTGCCAGCCGAACCGGGGAGGACACTGAAGCTTTCTTT.

V gene TRBV4-1 combines with J gene TRBJ2-7; TRBD1 aligns across 10 bases. Germline V gene lookup returns CDR1 MGHRA and CDR2 YSYEKL. Losses at the gene ends were 3 bases for V and 3 bases for J; bases not matched to a gene: 5. This CDR3 spans 15 amino acids. The CDR3 here is CASSHQTGGSYEQYF. CDR3 nucleotides: TGCGCCAGCAGCCACCAGACAGGGGGCAGCTACGAGCAGTACTTC.

V is TRBV27 and J is TRBJ2-7; D gene ambiguous. Trimming took 10 bases from V and 6 from J, leaving 22 bases between them. CDR3 length: 14 residues. Germline CDR1 and CDR2: MNHEY and SMNVEV (reference sequence). The CDR3 here is CATQPSSRSGEQYF. The CDR3 nucleotides read TGTGCCACCCAACCTAGTAGTCGGTCGGGCGAGCAGTACTTC.

This chain's CDR3 is CASSVAPSRGTEAFF. In nucleotides, the CDR3 is TGTGCCAGCAGCGTAGCCCCTAGTAGGGGGACTGAAGCTTTCTTT. The rearrangement joins TRBV9 to TRBJ1-1, with a possible D match to TRBD1 (6 bases). The germline gives CDR1 SGDLS, CDR2 YYNGEE. Trimming removed 0 bases at V and 5 bases at J, with 14 bases between. This CDR3 region has 15 residues.

The chain has TRBV14 and TRBJ2-7, with TRBD1 identical over 10 bases. The CDR3 spans 17 residues. Germline V gene data show CDR1 as SGHDN and CDR2 as FVKESK. The ends lost 2 bases at V and 4 bases at J; junction bases unmatched: 11. CDR3 in DNA: TGTGCCAGCAGCCAAAGAAAATGGGACAGGGGTAGGTACGAGCAGTACTTC. Encoded protein: CASSQRKWDRGRYEQYF.

This chain joins TRBV18 and TRBJ1-4; D is uncertain. The CDR3 loop spans 14 amino acids. Per the germline V gene, CDR1 is KGHSH and CDR2 is LQKENI. V was trimmed by 2 bases and J by 4 bases, leaving 8 bases between them. The DNA for the CDR3 is TGTGCCAGCTCACCAACTTCCTATAATGAAAAACTGTTTTTT. It codes for CASSPTSYNEKLFF.

This rearrangement joins TRBV19 to TRBJ2-2, with 9 bases aligning to TRBD1. The J segment lost 3 bases and the V segment lost 0 bases, leaving 5 bases of the junction unmatched. CDR3 size: 17 residues. CDR1 is LNHDA, CDR2 SQIVND, per germline (reference sequence). The CDR3: CASSIDLGTGYTGELFF. DNA for the CDR3: TGTGCCAGTAGTATAGATCTTGGGACAGGGTACACCGGGGAGCTGTTTTTT.

The rearrangement links TRBV4-1 to TRBJ2-7; the match to TRBD1 covers 8 bases. The CDR3 totals 20 residues. The trim removed 4 bases at V and 5 bases at J, leaving 25 bases unmatched. CDR1 and CDR2 from the germline V gene are MGHRA and YSYEKL. The CDR3 spells CASSLSDGRQGALFSHEQYF. In nucleotides, the CDR3 is TGCGCCAGCAGCCTTAGCGACGGAAGGCAGGGGGCGTTATTTTCCCACGAGCAGTACTTC.

CDR3 DNA sequence: TGCGCCAGCAGCTTAACGTGGACAGGCTATGGCTACACCTTC. This encodes CASSLTWTGYGYTF. The chain has TRBV5-1 and TRBJ1-2; the match to TRBD1 covers 7 bases. The V segment lost 2 bases and the J segment 4 bases; nucleotides outside the gene matches: 5. From germline, CDR1 is SGHRS and CDR2 YFSETQ. The CDR3 sequence is 14 residues long.

The chain uses TRBV19 and TRBJ1-3; D gene uncertain. The germline V and J ends were trimmed by 6 bases and 5 bases, with 11 bases remaining between them. The CDR3 is 13 amino acids. Germline V gives CDR1 LNHDA, CDR2 SQIVND (reference sequence). The CDR3 sequence: CASRDSERNTIYF. Here the CDR3 DNA reads TGTGCCAGTAGAGATTCTGAGCGAAACACCATATATTTT.

This clone was counted only a few times. This chain joins TRBV14 and TRBJ1-5; no definite D call. V lost 0 bases and J 3 bases, leaving 6 bases between the germline ends. The germline gives CDR1 SGHDN, CDR2 FVKESK. This CDR3 spans 14 amino acids. The CDR3 region has the DNA TGTGCCAGCAGCCAAGACAGGATCAATCAGCCCCAGCATTTT. It is translated as CASSQDRINQPQHF.

The V call is TRBV29-1, the J call TRBJ1-3, with a possible D match to TRBD1 (6 bases). V was clipped by 6 bases and J by 1 base, with 13 bases between them. Germline V lookup: CDR1 SQVTM, CDR2 ANQGSEA. CDR3 size: 14 residues. The CDR3 bases are TGCAGCGTCGAATCAGGGGAATCTGGAAACACCATATATTTT. Encoded protein: CSVESGESGNTIYF.

The rearrangement links TRBV5-1 to TRBJ1-3, with D maybe TRBD1 (6 bases). CDR3 length: 16 residues. Germline V lookup: CDR1 SGHRS, CDR2 YFSETQ. Trimming removed 4 bases from V and 0 bases from J, with 14 bases in between. The CDR3 nucleotides read TGCGCCAGCAGCCAATGGGACACAGGCTCTGGAAACACCATATATTTT. It is translated as CASSQWDTGSGNTIYF.

The chain joins TRBV29-1 to TRBJ1-4; D ambiguous. The CDR3 extends over 13 amino acids. CDR1 and CDR2 from the germline V gene are SQVTM and ANQGSEA. Trimming pared 3 bases from V and 8 bases from J, leaving 13 bases between. The CDR3 DNA reads TGCAGCGTTGACGTTAATAGTGAGGAAAAACTGTTTTTT. It translates to CSVDVNSEEKLFF.